This T cell receptor beta chain was recorded in a study of blood T cell repertoires in COVID-19. Study background: Sites across the United States, Italy and Spain contributed samples from acute and convalescent COVID-19. Nucleic acid was either cDNA or gDNA, and it came from T cells, B-cell-depleted T cells, or PBMCs.

J gave up 2 bases and V 5 bases, and 9 bases lay outside the gene matches. This CDR3 comprises 16 residues. Germline V gene sequence: CDR1 MNHNY, CDR2 SVGAGI (reference sequence). Original methodology: Reference gene primer amplification yielded estimated nucleated cell counts. Method: immunoSEQ multiplex PCR; TCRdb's copy keeps in-frame clones and lacks some. The V and J calls and clone size are taken from that table; D and trimming were inferred from the DNA. Of about 240,000 clones in the sample, roughly 90% are singletons; the top ten hold around 5.9%. This chain joins TRBV6-6 and TRBJ2-5, with 9 bases fitting TRBD2. The source is a man in his sixties with acute or convalescent COVID-19. Source material: peripheral blood. The CDR3 here is CASSGLSGSGQETQYF. The CDR3 region has the DNA TGTGCCAGCAGTGGACTTAGCGGGAGTGGGCAAGAGACCCAGTACTTC.